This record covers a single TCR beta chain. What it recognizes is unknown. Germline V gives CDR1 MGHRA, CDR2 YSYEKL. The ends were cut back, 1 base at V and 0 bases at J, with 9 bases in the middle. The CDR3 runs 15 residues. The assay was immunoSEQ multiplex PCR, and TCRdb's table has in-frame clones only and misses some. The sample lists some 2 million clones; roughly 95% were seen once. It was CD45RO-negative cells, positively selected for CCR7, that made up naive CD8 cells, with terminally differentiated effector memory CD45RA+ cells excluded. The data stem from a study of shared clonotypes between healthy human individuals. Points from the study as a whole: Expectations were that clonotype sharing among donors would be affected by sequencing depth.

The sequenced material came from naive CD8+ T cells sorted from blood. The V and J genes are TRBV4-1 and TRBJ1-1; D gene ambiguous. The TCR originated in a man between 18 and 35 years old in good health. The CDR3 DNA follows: TGCGCCAGCAGCCAAGCCCGACACTTGAACACTGAAGCTTTCTTT. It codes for CASSQARHLNTEAFF.